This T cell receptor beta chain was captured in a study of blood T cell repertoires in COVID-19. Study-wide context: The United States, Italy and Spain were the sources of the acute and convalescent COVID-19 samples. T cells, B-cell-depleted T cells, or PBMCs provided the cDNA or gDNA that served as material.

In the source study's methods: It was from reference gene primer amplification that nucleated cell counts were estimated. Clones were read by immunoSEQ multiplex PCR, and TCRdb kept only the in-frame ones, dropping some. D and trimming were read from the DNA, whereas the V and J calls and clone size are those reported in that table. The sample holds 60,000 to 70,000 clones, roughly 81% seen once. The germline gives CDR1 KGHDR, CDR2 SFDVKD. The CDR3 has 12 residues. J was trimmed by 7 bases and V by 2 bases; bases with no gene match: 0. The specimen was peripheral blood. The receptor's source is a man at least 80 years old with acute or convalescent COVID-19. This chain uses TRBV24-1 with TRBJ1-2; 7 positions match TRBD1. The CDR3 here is CATSDSGGGYTF. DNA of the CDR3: TGTGCCACCAGTGATTCAGGGGGTGGCTACACCTTC.